Following are 32 T cell receptor beta chains from one sample sequenced in a study of read filtering for tumor transcriptome and immune sequencing. The library was built from around 400 ng RNA with molecular barcoded adaptors for alpha/delta and beta/gamma chains. Using its own MiXCR run on the reads, TCRdb lists one record per CDR3 protein. The sample lists tens of thousands of distinct CDR3 sequences, roughly a fifth occurring once. The sample was a population of CD138-negative cells sorted from bone marrow. These receptors all come from a donor at least 40 years old with multiple myeloma.

At least ten counts were recorded for this clonotype. The chain combines TRBV3-1 with TRBJ2-1, with 9 bases fitting TRBD2. Germline CDR1 reads LGHDT; CDR2 reads YNNKEL (reference sequence). V lost 3 bases, J lost 7 bases, and 7 bases stayed unmatched. This CDR3 is built from 15 residues. The CDR3 loop is CASSHPGTSYNEQFF. Here the CDR3 DNA reads TGTGCCAGCAGCCACCCCGGGACTAGCTATAATGAGCAGTTCTTC.

As to this clonotype: This may come from a read error, since a much larger clone is one base off. The chain has TRBV27 and TRBJ2-2; 8 positions agree with TRBD2. The germline V gene encodes CDR1 MNHEY and CDR2 SMNVEV (reference sequence). The CDR3 is 15 amino acids. Written as DNA, the CDR3 is TGTGCCAGCAGCCCTCGACTAGCGTACACCGGGGGGCTGTTTTTT. It encodes CASSPRLAYTGGLFF.

About this clonotype itself: A read error may account for a junction end that differs from germline. The V and J genes are TRBV29-1 and TRBJ2-1; D remains unclear. This CDR3 is 12 amino acids long. The germline V gene has CDR1 SQVTM and CDR2 ANQGSEA. This CDR3 is CRSQTSYNKQFF. The CDR3 DNA reads TGCAGGTCCCAGACCTCCTACAATAAGCAGTTCTTC.

Details on this clonotype: The conserved phenylalanine or tryptophan is not found at the CDR3 terminus, so this likely reflects a read error. This chain joins TRBV10-2 and TRBJ2-2; the D is unclear. Germline-derived CDR1 and CDR2 are WSHSY and SAAADI. The CDR3 loop spans 14 amino acids. CDR3 residues: CASSVGPNTVELFL. DNA for the CDR3: TGCGCAAGCAGTGTTGGTCCGAACACCGTGGAGCTGTTTTTA.

This clonotype was recorded many times. CDR3 sequence: CASSYSRTSGDTDTQYF. The CDR3 DNA follows: TGTGCCAGCAGTTACTCCCGGACTAGCGGGGACACAGATACGCAGTATTTT. The chain couples TRBV6-5 to TRBJ2-3, with TRBD2 matching over 12 bases. This CDR3 is built from 17 residues. V shed 0 bases and J 2 bases; nucleotides not matched to a gene: 3. CDR1 MNHEY and CDR2 SVGAGI come from the germline V gene.

This clonotype was counted many times. CDR3 protein: CASSLTGAEAFF. Written as DNA, the CDR3 is TGTGCCAGCAGCCTGACAGGGGCTGAAGCTTTCTTT. J is TRBJ1-1 and V is TRBV11-2, with TRBD1 matching over 8 bases. CDR1 is SGHAT, CDR2 FQNNGV, per germline. Losses at the gene ends were 5 bases for V and 6 bases for J; bases not matched to a gene: 2. The CDR3 length is 12 residues.

To note about this clonotype: Given a much more abundant clone one base away, this may be a read error. V is TRBV6-5 and J is TRBJ2-5; the match to TRBD1 covers 9 bases. This CDR3 is built from 15 residues. The V gene's germline CDR1 is MNHEY and CDR2 SVGAGI. The CDR3 sequence: CASRATGGMGEIQYF. The DNA of the CDR3 is TGTGCCAGTAGGGCTACAGGGGGCATGGGGGAGATCCAGTACTTC.

This clonotype was seen ten or more times. The chain uses TRBV29-1 and TRBJ2-3; possibly TRBD1 or TRBD2 for D (5 bases each). Germline V gene sequence: CDR1 SQVTM, CDR2 ANQGSEA. V was clipped by 0 bases and J by 0 bases, with 16 bases between them. The length of the CDR3 is 17 residues. The CDR3 nucleotides read TGCAGCGTTGAAGAGAGGGGAAGAGATTTTAGCACAGATACGCAGTATTTT. It codes for CSVEERGRDFSTDTQYF.

This clonotype was observed at least ten times. The chain is built from TRBV4-2 and TRBJ2-7; D call uncertain. V shed 0 bases and J shed 5 bases, with 14 bases lying between them. The CDR3 is 15 amino acids. CDR1 and CDR2 from the germline V gene are LGHNA and YNFKEQ. The CDR3 loop reads CASSQDLGFFNEQYF. In DNA, the CDR3 is TGTGCCAGCAGCCAAGATCTCGGATTCTTCAACGAGCAGTACTTC.

This clonotype was picked up many times. The J gene is TRBJ2-7, the V gene TRBV6-6, with 9 bases fitting TRBD1. Germline lookup yields CDR1 MNHNY and CDR2 SVGAGI (reference sequence). This CDR3 contains 13 residues. Losses at the gene ends were 5 bases for V and 5 bases for J; bases not matched to a gene: 4. The CDR3 sequence is CASSTGQGNEQYF. CDR3 coding DNA: TGTGCCAGCAGTACGGGACAGGGTAACGAGCAGTACTTC.

A single count supports this clonotype. The rearrangement uses TRBV7-9 and TRBJ1-4; no clear D. This CDR3 is 12 amino acids long. The germline V gene has CDR1 SEHNR and CDR2 FQNEAQ (reference sequence). Trimming left V 5 bases short and J 7 bases short, with 8 bases between. The CDR3 loop reads CASSLLAEKLFF. CDR3 nucleotides: TGTGCCAGCAGCCTACTGGCTGAAAAACTGTTTTTT.

This clonotype occurred many times. The chain recombines TRBV5-1 with TRBJ2-3, with unresolved D. V gave up 1 base and J gave up 7 bases, with 13 bases separating them. Looked up from germline, CDR1 is SGHRS and CDR2 is YFSETQ. CDR3 length: 14 amino acids. The CDR3 is CASSLRESANTQYF. CDR3 in DNA: TGCGCCAGCAGCTTGCGTGAAAGCGCGAATACGCAGTATTTT.

This clonotype showed up many times. The chain uses TRBV30 and TRBJ2-2; D uncertain. Trimming took off 3 bases at V and 5 bases at J, with 13 bases between the two ends. The CDR3 covers 14 residues. Germline V gene data show CDR1 as GTSNPN and CDR2 as SVGIG (reference sequence). DNA for the CDR3: TGTGCCTGGAGGGGTCTGGGTCCAACCGGGGAGCTGTTTTTT. Its protein is CAWRGLGPTGELFF.

A word on this clonotype: A single base separates this from a much larger clone, so it may be a read error. The V call is TRBV7-2, the J call TRBJ2-5; TRBD2 agrees at 7 bases. The CDR3 is 15 residues long. Germline V lookup: CDR1 SGHTA, CDR2 FQGNSA. The CDR3 DNA sequence: TGTGCCAGCAGCCCGACACGACTAGCCGGGGAGACCCAGCACTTC. Encoded protein: CASSPTRLAGETQHF.

This chain links TRBV5-1 with TRBJ2-5; 7 nucleotides agree with TRBD2. The germline V gene has CDR1 SGHRS and CDR2 YFSETQ. CDR3 size: 16 residues. Losses at the gene ends were 4 bases for V and 0 bases for J; bases not matched to a gene: 9. The CDR3 loop reads CASSGPTGLYQETQYF. Written as DNA, the CDR3 is TGCGCCAGCAGCGGGCCTACGGGACTATACCAAGAGACCCAGTACTTC.

This clonotype has ten or more counts. The chain couples TRBV10-3 to TRBJ2-7; D is undetermined. Trimming cost V 0 bases and J 4 bases, with 4 bases left between them. The CDR3 spans 12 residues. The V gene's germline CDR1 is ENHRY and CDR2 SYGVKD. Written as DNA, the CDR3 is TGTGCCATCAGTGAGTCCCAGTACGAGCAGTACTTC. This translates into CAISESQYEQYF.

This clonotype was picked up one time. This may stem from a read error, because a much larger clone lies one nucleotide away. The chain uses TRBV7-2 and TRBJ2-1, with 9 bases matching TRBD2. This CDR3 contains 16 residues. Germline CDR1 SGHTA, CDR2 FQGNSA. V shed 4 bases, J shed 8 bases, and the junction held 12 bases outside the gene matches. Here the CDR3 DNA reads TGTGCCAGCAGCTCAATGCGGGGGGGTCGGGGGGATGAGCAGTTCTTC. It codes for CASSSMRGGRGDEQFF.

This clonotype has at least ten counts. V usage is TRBV29-1 and J usage is TRBJ1-1, with a weak D call TRBD1 (5 bases). The CDR3 runs 14 residues. Per the germline V gene, CDR1 is SQVTM and CDR2 is ANQGSEA. V was pared by 2 bases and J by 0 bases, with 10 bases between. CDR3 nucleotides: TGCAGCGTTGAATACCGGGACTTGAACACTGAAGCTTTCTTT. It codes for CSVEYRDLNTEAFF.

This clonotype occurred many times. This chain connects TRBV6-1 to TRBJ2-7; no clear D gene. Germline V gene lookup returns CDR1 MNHNS and CDR2 SASEGT. This CDR3 comprises 15 residues. Trimming cost V 10 bases and J 0 bases, with 19 bases left between them. This CDR3 is CATNPGLRTSYEQYF. The CDR3 DNA reads as TGTGCCACAAATCCGGGTCTAAGGACCTCCTACGAGCAGTACTTC.

Turning to this clonotype: One base away lies a much larger clone, so this may be a sequencing read error. V is TRBV19 and J is TRBJ1-5, with TRBD1 matching 8 bases. The CDR3 is 16 amino acids. Germline-derived CDR1 and CDR2 are LNHDA and SQIVND (reference sequence). The CDR3: CAGSRLPGQGNQPQHF. The CDR3 DNA is TGTGCCGGTAGTCGGCTCCCGGGACAGGGCAATCAGCCCCAGCATTTT. The whole variable domain, filled in from reference TRBV19 and TRBJ1-5, reads DGGITQSPKYLFRKEGQNVTLSCEQNLNHDAMYWYRQDPGQGLRLIYYSQIVNDFQKGDIAEGYSVSREKKESFPLTVTSAQKNPTAFYLCAGSRLPGQGNQPQHFGDGTRLSIL.

In its sample, this clonotype was seen many times. This chain connects TRBV20-1 to TRBJ2-2; D assignment may be TRBD1 or TRBD2 (5 bases each). The germline V and J ends were trimmed by 0 bases and 3 bases, with 17 bases remaining between them. Germline CDR1 reads DFQATT; CDR2 reads SNEGSKA (reference sequence). The CDR3 sequence is 17 residues long. The CDR3 DNA is TGCAGTGCTAGAGAAATCTGGGGACGGGCGGACACCGGGGAGCTGTTTTTT. Its protein is CSAREIWGRADTGELFF.

There are many counts of this clonotype. J is TRBJ2-3 and V is TRBV7-3; possible D gene TRBD2, 6 bases. Trimming removed 2 bases from V and 1 base from J, with 13 bases in between. This CDR3 is built from 16 residues. From germline, CDR1 is SGHTA and CDR2 FQGTGA. CDR3 bases: TGTGCCAGCAGCTTATGGGGGGAACGAGGCACAGATACGCAGTATTTT. Amino acid sequence: CASSLWGERGTDTQYF.

Many counts were recorded for this clonotype. This chain connects TRBV12-3 or TRBV12-4 to TRBJ2-7; TRBD1 might be the D (5 bases). Trimming removed 0 bases from V and 0 bases from J, with 6 bases in between. The CDR3 has 14 residues. CDR3 amino acids: CASSLARASYEQYF. The CDR3 DNA sequence: TGTGCCAGCAGTTTAGCCAGGGCCTCCTACGAGCAGTACTTC.

This clonotype was seen repeatedly, ten times or more. The chain couples TRBV9 to TRBJ1-1; the D is unclear. Trimming stripped 3 bases from V and 3 bases from J, with 12 bases between. The CDR3 covers 14 residues. CDR1 is SGDLS, CDR2 YYNGEE, per germline. CDR3 loop: CASSAGSDDTEAFF. The CDR3, as DNA: TGTGCCAGCAGCGCCGGTTCGGACGACACTGAAGCTTTCTTT. Full variable domain (missing parts from reference TRBV9 and TRBJ1-1): DSGVTQTPKHLITATGQRVTLRCSPRSGDLSVYWYQQSLDQGLQFLIQYYNGEERAKGNILERFSAQQFPDLHSELNLSSLELGDSALYFCASSAGSDDTEAFFGQGTRLTVV.

Points on this clonotype: A far larger clone is one base from this, pointing to a likely read error. The rearrangement links TRBV6-8 to TRBJ2-6; D is possibly TRBD1 (8 bases). CDR1 is MNHGY and CDR2 is SAAAGT in the germline V gene. The CDR3 loop spans 16 amino acids. The CDR3 reads CASGYRGGSGANVLTF. For the CDR3, the DNA is TGTGCCAGCGGTTACAGGGGGGGCTCTGGGGCCAACGTCCTGACTTTC.

The V call is TRBV19, the J call TRBJ2-2; 7 positions match TRBD2. The J segment lost 4 bases and the V segment lost 5 bases, leaving 10 bases of the junction unmatched. CDR1 and CDR2 (germline): LNHDA, SQIVND (reference sequence). The CDR3 runs 16 residues. As DNA, the CDR3 is TGTGCCAGTAGTCTTCCCAGCGGGGATTCCACCGGGGAGCTGTTTTTT. The encoded protein is CASSLPSGDSTGELFF.

A single count supports this clonotype. This clone may be a read error of a much larger clone one base away. CDR3 region: CASSSYPGQGAPQYF. The CDR3 DNA reads TGTGCCAGCAGTTCCTACCCGGGACAGGGGGCCCCGCAGTACTTC. V and J are TRBV6-5 and TRBJ2-7; 12 bases line up with TRBD1. The V segment lost 4 bases and the J segment 9 bases; nucleotides outside the gene matches: 10. Germline CDR1 and CDR2: MNHEY and SVGAGI. The CDR3 has 15 residues.

By frequency in the sample, this clonotype is medium-sized (0.01 to 0.1%). V is TRBV7-2 and J is TRBJ2-1; D may be TRBD2 (6 bases). This CDR3 has 16 residues. The V end was cut by 1 base, the J end by 10 bases, with 20 bases between. Looked up from germline, CDR1 is SGHTA and CDR2 is FQGNSA. In DNA, the CDR3 is TGTGCCAGCAGCTTAGATGCTAGCGCCCACCCCCAAGAGCAGTTCTTC. Protein sequence: CASSLDASAHPQEQFF.

Of note for this clonotype: A much larger clone differs from this one at a single base, so this may be a read error. The V gene is TRBV11-2, the J gene TRBJ1-1, with D tentatively TRBD1 (6 bases). CDR3 length: 15 residues. V was pared by 5 bases and J by 1 base, with 14 bases between. Germline CDR1 SGHAT, CDR2 FQNNGV. DNA of the CDR3: TGTGCCAGCAGCCGACGGACAGAGTGGAACACTGAAGCTTTCTTT. Amino acids: CASSRRTEWNTEAFF.

Points on this clonotype: This clone may be a read error of a much larger clone one base away. The J gene is TRBJ2-7, the V gene TRBV2; 10 bases are shared with TRBD1. This CDR3 contains 15 residues. V lost 3 bases and J lost 0; bases outside the gene matches: 2. Germline CDR1 reads SNHLY; CDR2 reads FYNNEI. The DNA of the CDR3 is TGTGCCAGCAGTGAGACAGGGGGCCCCTCCTACGAGCAGTACTTC. Translating it yields CASSETGGPSYEQYF.

Points on this clonotype: This may arise from a read error, as a much more abundant clone is one base away. V is TRBV20-1 and J is TRBJ2-2, with a weak D call TRBD2 (6 bases). There are 13 residues in the CDR3. The V gene's germline CDR1 is DFQATT and CDR2 SNEGSKA (reference sequence). The CDR3 bases are TGCGGTGTACCGGGACTCAACACCGGGGAGCTGTTTTTT. Translation gives CGVPGLNTGELFF.

The chain carries TRBV18 and TRBJ2-5, with 9 positions matching TRBD1. Germline CDR1 reads KGHSH; CDR2 reads LQKENI. CDR3 length: 14 amino acids. V was clipped by 3 bases and J by 5 bases; unmatched bases: 4. In DNA, the CDR3 is TGTGCCAGCTCACCTTGGGACAGGGAGGAGACCCAGTACTTC. This translates into CASSPWDREETQYF.